These 10 T cell receptor beta chains originate from one sample sequenced in a study of cytomegalovirus exposure and HLA in healthy donors (dated by TCRdb to between 2016 and 2019). Library method: the immunoSEQ multiplex PCR assay. For the multiplex PCR, a mixture combining 60 forward primers for TCR Vbeta segments and 13 reverse primers for TCR Jbeta segments was used. This is the immuneACCESS table as TCRdb keeps it, with only in-frame sequences that have V and J called. A part of the clones is gone; compared with another copy, unresolved V genes explain less than half, and the rest is unexplained. The sample has some 120,000 clones on record, 65% to 75% of them singletons. Together, the top ten hold 3.5% to 5% of the sample. What was sequenced was PBMCs. The receptors derive from a woman in her forties or fifties in good health and CMV-seropositive.

This clone turned up a few times. The J gene is TRBJ2-3, the V gene TRBV5-6; D call uncertain. Germline V gene lookup returns CDR1 SGHDT and CDR2 YYEEEE. This CDR3 comprises 16 residues. Deletions cut 6 bases from V and 4 bases from J, with 21 bases between. CDR3 sequence reads: CASTLRSLVWADTQYF. CDR3 nucleotide sequence: TGTGCCAGCACCCTGAGGAGTTTAGTATGGGCAGATACGCAGTATTTT.

J is TRBJ1-1 and V is TRBV29-1, with TRBD1 as a possible D gene (6 bases). Per the germline V gene, CDR1 is SQVTM and CDR2 is ANQGSEA. The CDR3 spans 14 residues. With 3 bases removed from V and 1 base from J, the gap between germline ends came to 12 bases. The CDR3 coding sequence is TGCAGCGTTGATGGGGCGGACAGGAACACTGAAGCTTTCTTT. Translating it yields CSVDGADRNTEAFF.

The CDR3 sequence is CSVGQGETQYF. For the CDR3, the DNA is TGCAGCGTTGGACAGGGGGAGACCCAGTACTTC. The rearrangement uses TRBV29-1 and TRBJ2-5, with 8 bases matching TRBD1. Trimming took 4 bases from V and 5 from J; bases not matched to a gene: 0. This CDR3 has 11 residues. Germline CDR1 is SQVTM and CDR2 is ANQGSEA.

J is TRBJ2-7 and V is TRBV9, with 9 positions matching TRBD2. V trimming: 0 bases; J trimming: 2 bases; junction bases outside the gene matches: 6. The germline V gene encodes CDR1 SGDLS and CDR2 YYNGEE. The CDR3 is 16 residues long. Written as DNA, the CDR3 is TGTGCCAGCAGCGTAGGACAGGGCGGGGGGGCCTACGAGCAGTACTTC. It encodes CASSVGQGGGAYEQYF.

This CDR3 reads CATSRDRGTSYNEQFF. CDR3 nucleotide sequence: TGTGCCACCAGCAGAGATAGAGGGACTAGTTACAATGAGCAGTTCTTC. The rearrangement uses TRBV15 and TRBJ2-1; the match to TRBD2 covers 8 bases. CDR3 length: 16 amino acids. CDR1 and CDR2 (germline): LNHNV, YYDKDF (reference sequence). The J segment lost 4 bases and the V segment lost 0 bases, leaving 5 bases of the junction unmatched. Together with reference TRBV15 and TRBJ2-1, the CDR3 gives the full variable domain: DAMVIQNPRYQVTQFGKPVTLSCSQTLNHNVMYWYQQKSSQAPKLLFHYYDKDFNNEADTPDNFQSRRPNTSFCFLDIRSPGLGDTAMYLCATSRDRGTSYNEQFFGPGTRLTVL.

This chain uses TRBV4-1 with TRBJ2-1; D not certain. Germline V gives CDR1 MGHRA, CDR2 YSYEKL. This CDR3 has 16 amino acids. Trimming left V 4 bases short and J 3 bases short, with 16 bases between. This CDR3 reads CASSPVDMVVYNEQFF. The CDR3 nucleotides read TGCGCCAGCAGCCCAGTAGACATGGTGGTCTACAATGAGCAGTTCTTC.

The V gene is TRBV7-9, the J gene TRBJ2-3, with 7 bases matching TRBD1. Per germline, CDR1 SEHNR and CDR2 FQNEAQ (reference sequence). The V and J ends lost 3 bases and 6 bases, in that order; junction bases with no gene match: 3. The CDR3 is 13 amino acids. CDR3 DNA: TGTGCCAGCAGCTTTACACAGGGGGATACGCAGTATTTT. It yields the protein CASSFTQGDTQYF.

The chain combines TRBV19 with TRBJ1-1; 7 bases are shared with TRBD1. Per the germline V gene, CDR1 is LNHDA and CDR2 is SQIVND (reference sequence). Trimming cost V 6 bases and J 12 bases; bases outside gene matches: 13. This CDR3 contains 13 residues. The CDR3 loop is CASRPTRGRESFF. Written as DNA, the CDR3 is TGTGCCAGTAGGCCAACTAGGGGGCGGGAATCTTTCTTT.

This rearrangement joins TRBV7-2 to TRBJ2-7; 8 positions match TRBD2. Germline V gene data show CDR1 as SGHTA and CDR2 as FQGNSA. Trimming took 6 bases from V and 5 from J; bases not matched to a gene: 9. The CDR3 has 14 amino acids. The CDR3 coding sequence is TGTGCCAGCAGGCCGGGGGGGGCTGAAAACGAGCAGTACTTC. Amino acids: CASRPGGAENEQYF.

The gene calls are TRBV5-1 and TRBJ1-1; TRBD1 matches at 8 bases. This CDR3 is 14 amino acids long. The germline V gene encodes CDR1 SGHRS and CDR2 YFSETQ. Unmatched junction bases numbered 1, after V lost 3 bases and J lost 0 bases. This chain's CDR3 is CASSSGQVNTEAFF. The CDR3 coding sequence is TGCGCCAGCAGCTCGGGACAGGTGAACACTGAAGCTTTCTTT.